Presented here are 31 T cell receptor beta chains from one specimen sequenced in a study of regulatory T cells in long-lasting Graves disease. Combining iRepertoire HTBI primers with Arm-PCR of CDR3 regions, the authors built TCR beta libraries. TCRdb passed the multiplex PCR reads through MiXCR, listing each CDR3 protein once. The data show 400,000 to 500,000 distinct CDR3 sequences, 20% to 25% seen once. Time point given: persistent/refractory GD, antithyroid drugs over 5 years with positive TRAb. Researchers made the TCR library from RNA that was extracted from PBMCs. Sequenced here: peripheral blood mononuclear cells (PBMCs), sampled when the disease was refractory, from a patient treated with antithyroid drugs. These receptors were taken from a female donor with Graves disease.

There are many counts of this clonotype. The chain is built from TRBV28 and TRBJ2-5; the D gene is possibly TRBD1 (6 bases). Germline-derived CDR1 and CDR2 are MDHEN and SYDVKM. The CDR3 extends over 15 amino acids. V lost 5 bases, J lost 5 bases, and 18 bases lay in between. CDR3 residues: CASSRRDTVEETQYF. CDR3 DNA: TGTGCCAGCAGTCGACGGGACACCGTGGAGGAGACCCAGTACTTC.

The chain couples TRBV7-2 to TRBJ1-3; 11 bases fit TRBD1. Per the germline V gene, CDR1 is SGHTA and CDR2 is FQGNSA. J was trimmed by 2 bases and V by 1 base; bases with no gene match: 1. CDR3 length: 16 residues. The CDR3 here is CASSLGTGGPGNTIYF. The CDR3, as DNA: TGTGCCAGCAGCTTAGGGACAGGGGGCCCTGGAAACACCATATATTTT.

This clonotype has a count of ten or more. V usage is TRBV6-5 and J usage is TRBJ1-1, with TRBD1 as a possible D gene (5 bases). Trimming took off 2 bases at V and 6 bases at J, with 22 bases between the two ends. Germline V lookup: CDR1 MNHEY, CDR2 SVGAGI. The CDR3 is 17 residues long. CDR3 protein: CASSYGGGRRKDPEAFF. CDR3 DNA: TGTGCCAGCAGTTACGGGGGTGGGCGCCGGAAGGATCCTGAAGCTTTCTTT.

This clonotype was observed at least ten times. The chain recombines TRBV6-2 or TRBV6-3 with TRBJ1-1; D possibly corresponds to TRBD1 (6 bases). This CDR3 is built from 15 residues. The V end was cut by 0 bases, the J end by 5 bases, with 13 bases between. CDR1 and CDR2 (germline): MNHEY, SVGEGT. CDR3 region: CASSYSGGAWTEAFF. The CDR3 DNA reads as TGTGCCAGCAGTTACTCGGGGGGGGCATGGACTGAAGCTTTCTTT.

This clonotype was counted a few times. The rearrangement uses TRBV6-5 and TRBJ1-1; 10 bases align to TRBD1. The V gene's germline CDR1 is MNHEY and CDR2 SVGAGI. Trimming took 2 bases from V and 4 from J; bases not matched to a gene: 10. CDR3 length: 17 residues. In DNA form, the CDR3 reads TGTGCCAGCAGTTACCCCCCGGGACAGGGGTTCTCCACTGAAGCTTTCTTT. Protein sequence: CASSYPPGQGFSTEAFF.

At least ten counts were recorded for this clonotype. The chain is built from TRBV11-2 and TRBJ2-2; a weak D match, TRBD2 (5 bases). The CDR3 covers 13 residues. V lost 4 bases to trimming and J lost 6 bases, with 9 bases between them. From germline, CDR1 is SGHAT and CDR2 FQNNGV. The CDR3 DNA follows: TGTGCCAGCAGCTCCTGGGGAGCCGGGGAGCTGTTTTTT. This codes for CASSSWGAGELFF.

The chain carries TRBV7-2 and TRBJ1-2; D gene uncertain. CDR3 length: 10 amino acids. The germline gives CDR1 SGHTA, CDR2 FQGNSA. Trimming took off 6 bases at V and 8 bases at J, with 7 bases between the two ends. The CDR3 nucleotides read TGTGCCAGCAGTAGCGGCGGCTACACCTTC. It translates to CASSSGGYTF.

The DNA of the CDR3 is TGTGCCAGCAGCGTCCGGGACACCTACGAGCAGTACTTC. Translated, it gives CASSVRDTYEQYF. The chain recombines TRBV9 with TRBJ2-7, with a possible D match to TRBD1 (6 bases). Germline assignment: CDR1 SGDLS and CDR2 YYNGEE. The CDR3 has 13 residues. Trimming took 2 bases from V and 2 from J, leaving 8 bases between them.

The table lists this clonotype with many counts. The chain recombines TRBV12-3 or TRBV12-4 with TRBJ1-1; D is possibly TRBD1 (5 bases). Trimming removed 5 bases from V and 1 base from J, with 20 bases in between. The CDR3 extends over 17 amino acids. The CDR3 DNA is TGTGCCAGCAGTCCCGGGACCTTTCGCGAGGGGAACACTGAAGCTTTCTTT. It specifies CASSPGTFREGNTEAFF.

V usage is TRBV20-1 and J usage is TRBJ1-5, with 12 bases identical to TRBD1. Losses at the gene ends were 2 bases for V and 7 bases for J; bases not matched to a gene: 6. From germline, CDR1 is DFQATT and CDR2 SNEGSKA (reference sequence). The CDR3 has 15 amino acids. The DNA for the CDR3 is TGCAGTGCTAGACCGGGACAGGGGGCGGGACAGCCCCAGCATTTT. It codes for CSARPGQGAGQPQHF.

In this sample, this clonotype turned up many times. V gene TRBV7-9 combines with J gene TRBJ2-7; weak D call: TRBD2 (5 bases). This CDR3 has 11 amino acids. Germline loops: CDR1 SEHNR, CDR2 FQNEAQ (reference sequence). The V and J ends lost 2 bases and 7 bases respectively, with 6 bases between them. CDR3 in amino acids: CASSLREEQYF. CDR3 nucleotide sequence: TGTGCCAGCAGCTTACGGGAAGAGCAGTACTTC.

This chain links TRBV11-2 with TRBJ2-7, with D possibly being TRBD1 or TRBD2 (5 bases each). V was trimmed by 4 bases and J by 3 bases, leaving 22 bases between them. From germline, CDR1 is SGHAT and CDR2 FQNNGV. The CDR3 consists of 17 residues. CDR3 loop: CASSSSPRGTTYYEQYF. CDR3 in DNA: TGTGCCAGCAGCTCGAGTCCGAGGGGAACGACCTACTACGAGCAGTACTTC. The full variable domain, with the rest looked up from reference TRBV11-2 and TRBJ2-7, is EAGVAQSPRYKIIEKRQSVAFWCNPISGHATLYWYQQILGQGPKLLIQFQNNGVVDDSQLPKDRFSAERLKGVDSTLKIQPAKLEDSAVYLCASSSSPRGTTYYEQYFGPGTRLTVT.

By frequency in the sample, this clonotype is medium-sized. The gene calls are TRBV6-1 and TRBJ2-5, with D unresolved. CDR1 is MNHNS, CDR2 SASEGT, per germline. Trimming took off 5 bases at V and 5 bases at J, with 9 bases between the two ends. This CDR3 has 12 residues. The CDR3 loop is CASSPLSETQYF. CDR3 in DNA: TGTGCCAGCAGTCCTCTCTCGGAGACCCAGTACTTC.

The chain employs TRBV18 and TRBJ2-7; D gene ambiguous. V was pared by 3 bases and J by 2 bases, with 14 bases between. Germline V gene lookup returns CDR1 KGHSH and CDR2 LQKENI. This CDR3 contains 15 residues. This chain's CDR3 is CASSPSDGSTYEQYF. The DNA of the CDR3 is TGTGCCAGCTCACCCTCGGACGGTTCGACCTACGAGCAGTACTTC.

This clonotype came up a few times. The chain employs TRBV11-3 and TRBJ2-7; possibly TRBD2 for D (6 bases). V was shortened by 3 bases and J by 5 bases, with 14 bases between the two germline ends. CDR1 and CDR2 from the germline V gene are SGHNT and YENEEA. The CDR3 sequence is 14 residues long. The DNA for the CDR3 is TGTGCCAGCAGCTTCCCGGGAGTCGGAGACGAGCAGTACTTC. Translating gives CASSFPGVGDEQYF.

The chain employs TRBV6-5 and TRBJ2-2; D is unclear. Germline lookup yields CDR1 MNHEY and CDR2 SVGAGI. Trimming took off 4 bases at V and 6 bases at J, with 12 bases between the two ends. The CDR3 spans 14 residues. The DNA of the CDR3 is TGTGCCAGCAGTTGGTGGGGTATCGCCGGGGAGCTGTTTTTT. Protein product: CASSWWGIAGELFF.

This clonotype was counted ten times or more. The genes are TRBV12-3 or TRBV12-4 and TRBJ2-2, with no clear D. Deletions cut 8 bases from V and 6 bases from J, with 4 bases between. This CDR3 is built from 10 residues. CDR3 sequence: CASASGELFF. The CDR3 DNA reads TGTGCCAGCGCGTCCGGGGAGCTGTTTTTT.

The V and J genes are TRBV12-3 or TRBV12-4 and TRBJ2-1, with a possible D match to TRBD1 (5 bases). V lost 5 bases and J lost 5, with 7 bases in between. This CDR3 contains 12 residues. The CDR3 bases are TGTGCCAGCAGTCCCAGGGACAATGAGCAGTTCTTC. Its protein is CASSPRDNEQFF.

In this sample, this clonotype turned up once. The J gene is TRBJ1-2, the V gene TRBV19, with 8 bases that match TRBD1. Germline lookup yields CDR1 LNHDA and CDR2 SQIVND (reference sequence). Trimming removed 8 bases from V and 7 bases from J; junction bases left unmatched: 6. There are 12 residues in the CDR3. CDR3 amino acids: CASEAGGGGYTF. DNA of the CDR3: TGTGCCAGTGAGGCAGGGGGCGGTGGCTACACCTTC.

As DNA, the CDR3 is TGCAGTGTTGGGGGACTAGCGGGAGAGCTATACTACAATGAGCAGTTCTTC. Its translation is CSVGGLAGELYYNEQFF. The chain recombines TRBV20-1 with TRBJ2-1; 14 nucleotides match TRBD2. The germline V gene has CDR1 DFQATT and CDR2 SNEGSKA (reference sequence). The CDR3 has 17 amino acids. Trimming cost V 7 bases and J 3 bases; bases outside gene matches: 11.

Many counts were recorded for this clonotype. The rearrangement uses TRBV20-1 and TRBJ1-4; D gene unclear. In germline, CDR1 is DFQATT, CDR2 SNEGSKA (reference sequence). Trimming shortened V by 1 base and J by 0 bases, and 9 bases separated the two germline ends. The CDR3 runs 15 residues. CDR3 sequence: CSARVTEATNEKLFF. DNA for the CDR3: TGCAGTGCTAGAGTCACAGAAGCAACTAATGAAAAACTGTTTTTT.

This clonotype was seen at least ten times. V gene TRBV5-8 combines with J gene TRBJ2-5; 11 bases align to TRBD2. This CDR3 has 15 amino acids. CDR1 SGHTS and CDR2 YDEGEE come from the germline V gene. The V and J ends lost 0 bases and 3 bases, in that order; junction bases with no gene match: 1. The CDR3 nucleotides are TGTGCCAGCAGCTTGGAACTAGCGGGAGAAGAGACCCAGTACTTC. It specifies CASSLELAGEETQYF.

In this sample, this clonotype turned up many times. The chain uses TRBV2 and TRBJ2-7, with 7 positions matching TRBD1. This CDR3 is built from 13 residues. With 6 bases clipped from V and 1 base from J, the junction kept 3 bases outside the gene matches. Germline-derived CDR1 and CDR2 are SNHLY and FYNNEI. DNA of the CDR3: TGTGCCAGCAGCCGACAGGGATCCTACGAGCAGTACTTC. This translates into CASSRQGSYEQYF.

The rearrangement joins TRBV7-3 to TRBJ2-1; D call uncertain. Germline assignment: CDR1 SGHTA and CDR2 FQGTGA. The CDR3 contains 17 residues. The ends were cut back, 2 bases at V and 2 bases at J, with 16 bases in the middle. The CDR3 DNA follows: TGTGCCAGCAGCTTAGGGAATGGGCAAACACCCTACAATGAGCAGTTCTTC. Its translation: CASSLGNGQTPYNEQFF.

A note on this clonotype: Relative to the germline gene, one junction end is altered; a read error may explain this. This rearrangement joins TRBV7-7 to TRBJ2-6; 7 nucleotides match TRBD1. The CDR3 has 17 amino acids. Germline lookup yields CDR1 SSHAT and CDR2 FNYEAQ (reference sequence). CDR3 coding DNA: TGTGCTAGCAGCCCTGGGACAGCCTCTGGGGGGGCCAACGTCCTGACTTTC. Residues: CASSPGTASGGANVLTF.

This clonotype was counted a few times. The chain has TRBV10-3 and TRBJ1-2; D is undetermined. V was clipped by 5 bases and J by 0 bases, with 10 bases between them. The CDR3 is 14 amino acids. Looked up from germline, CDR1 is ENHRY and CDR2 is SYGVKD. This CDR3 is CAISYDTTNYGYTF. CDR3 in DNA: TGTGCCATCAGTTACGACACGACTAACTATGGCTACACCTTC.

The genes are TRBV19 and TRBJ2-7, with 7 bases that match TRBD1. Losses at the gene ends were 4 bases for V and 2 bases for J; bases not matched to a gene: 5. CDR3 length: 14 amino acids. Germline lookup yields CDR1 LNHDA and CDR2 SQIVND (reference sequence). CDR3 sequence (DNA): TGTGCCAGTAGTAAGACAGGGTTCACCTACGAGCAGTACTTC. This encodes CASSKTGFTYEQYF.

The table lists this clonotype with many counts. The chain recombines TRBV2 with TRBJ2-2; 7 bases line up with TRBD1. The CDR3 consists of 16 residues. V lost 2 bases and J lost 4; bases outside the gene matches: 7. CDR1 and CDR2 (germline): SNHLY, FYNNEI. CDR3 amino acids: CASSELRAGGTGELFF. The CDR3 coding sequence is TGTGCCAGCAGTGAATTAAGGGCAGGGGGCACCGGGGAGCTGTTTTTT.

The chain has TRBV19 and TRBJ1-6, with D possibly matching TRBD1 (5 bases). The V end was cut by 4 bases, the J end by 9 bases, with 19 bases between. The CDR3 spans 16 residues. Germline V gene sequence: CDR1 LNHDA, CDR2 SQIVND (reference sequence). CDR3 bases: TGTGCCAGTAGTAGTGCCGAGGGGCTTAATCGTTCACCCCTCCACTTT. Residues: CASSSAEGLNRSPLHF. The full variable domain, in which reference TRBV19 and TRBJ1-6 provide the parts outside the CDR3, is DGGITQSPKYLFRKEGQNVTLSCEQNLNHDAMYWYRQDPGQGLRLIYYSQIVNDFQKGDIAEGYSVSREKKESFPLTVTSAQKNPTAFYLCASSSAEGLNRSPLHFGNGTRLTVT.

This chain uses TRBV14 with TRBJ1-4; D might be TRBD1 (5 bases). Germline CDR1 and CDR2: SGHDN and FVKESK. The CDR3 totals 19 residues. With 0 bases removed from V and 0 bases from J, the gap between germline ends came to 17 bases. This chain's CDR3 is CASSQDLAPGSPTNEKLFF. The CDR3 DNA reads as TGTGCCAGCAGCCAAGATCTTGCCCCAGGGTCTCCAACTAATGAAAAACTGTTTTTT.

This clonotype was seen at least ten times. The chain joins TRBV6-1 to TRBJ1-1; tentatively, D is TRBD1 (6 bases). The CDR3 is 16 residues long. The germline gives CDR1 MNHNS, CDR2 SASEGT. Trimming shortened V by 5 bases and J by 10 bases, and 26 bases separated the two germline ends. The CDR3 sequence is CASSPTHDRNSRGAFF. DNA for the CDR3: TGTGCCAGCAGTCCCACCCATGACAGGAACTCTCGGGGAGCTTTCTTT.